Each of the 25 T cell receptor beta chains below was sequenced from the same sample in a study of cytomegalovirus exposure and HLA in healthy donors. The PCR used 60 Vbeta and 13 Jbeta primers. The method was immunoSEQ multiplex PCR; TCRdb's version includes in-frame clones alone and lacks a portion of them. Of approximately 100,000 clones in the sample, roughly 79% were seen once. Sample: PBMCs. The receptors stem from a woman in her 40s in good health and CMV-seronegative.

This rearrangement joins TRBV15 to TRBJ2-7; 7 nucleotides align to TRBD2. The germline CDR1 and CDR2 sequences are LNHNV and YYDKDF (reference sequence). The CDR3 is 16 residues long. The V and J ends lost 0 bases and 6 bases, in that order; junction bases with no gene match: 11. The CDR3: CATSRDPGGGGLEQYF. The DNA for the CDR3 is TGTGCCACCAGCAGAGATCCGGGCGGCGGGGGTCTCGAGCAGTACTTC.

The rearrangement joins TRBV28 to TRBJ1-2; D ambiguous. Germline CDR1 reads MDHEN; CDR2 reads SYDVKM. This CDR3 is built from 12 residues. Trimming cost V 6 bases and J 0 bases, with 5 bases left between them. CDR3 DNA sequence: TGTGCCAGCAGACTACCTAACTATGGCTACACCTTC. This encodes CASRLPNYGYTF.

This clone was recorded a few times. This chain joins TRBV5-4 and TRBJ2-3, with a possible D match to TRBD2 (6 bases). The ends were cut back, 0 bases at V and 6 bases at J, with 8 bases in the middle. The CDR3 runs 13 residues. CDR1 and CDR2 from the germline V gene are SGHNT and YYREEE (reference sequence). CDR3 coding DNA: TGTGCCAGCAGCTTGGGAGCGGGCGATACGCAGTATTTT. It is translated as CASSLGAGDTQYF.

For the CDR3, the DNA is TGTGCCTGGGGAGAACCAGGGCTCTCCAATCAGCCCCAGCATTTT. Translation gives CAWGEPGLSNQPQHF. The chain couples TRBV30 to TRBJ1-5, with D possibly matching TRBD1 (5 bases). With 5 bases removed from V and 3 bases from J, the gap between germline ends came to 17 bases. The CDR3 totals 15 residues. Germline V gene lookup returns CDR1 GTSNPN and CDR2 SVGIG (reference sequence).

This clone was recorded a few times. CDR3 protein: CASSTYLTPTDTQYF. For the CDR3, the DNA is TGTGCCAGCAGCACCTACCTAACCCCCACAGATACGCAGTATTTT. The gene calls are TRBV7-9 and TRBJ2-3, with unresolved D. The CDR3 extends over 15 amino acids. Germline CDR1 SEHNR, CDR2 FQNEAQ (reference sequence). V was shortened by 5 bases and J by 2 bases, with 14 bases between the two germline ends.

J is TRBJ2-7 and V is TRBV30, with 7 bases matching TRBD2. The CDR3 runs to 11 residues. With 8 bases clipped from V and 4 bases from J, the junction kept 5 bases outside the gene matches. Germline loops: CDR1 GTSNPN, CDR2 SVGIG (reference sequence). CDR3 bases: TGTGCCAGCGGGACGGTTTACGAGCAGTACTTC. Translated, it gives CASGTVYEQYF.

This clone was seen just once. The V call is TRBV10-2, the J call TRBJ2-3; 8 nucleotides line up with TRBD2. The CDR3 consists of 16 residues. Trimming took 3 bases from V and 6 from J; bases not matched to a gene: 11. The germline CDR1 and CDR2 sequences are WSHSY and SAAADI. CDR3 DNA: TGCGCCAGCAGTGATTTACTAGCGGCCATGGGGGATACGCAGTATTTT. Translated: CASSDLLAAMGDTQYF.

The chain links TRBV2 to TRBJ2-7, with TRBD1 matching 10 bases. Germline assignment: CDR1 SNHLY and CDR2 FYNNEI. V lost 5 bases, J lost 7 bases, and 20 bases stayed unmatched. There are 18 residues in the CDR3. Written as DNA, the CDR3 is TGTGCCAGCAGTAAGTCCGGCGTGCAGGGACAGGGGACGGGAGAGCAGTACTTC. This codes for CASSKSGVQGQGTGEQYF.

The rearrangement uses TRBV7-2 and TRBJ1-4, with D possibly TRBD1 on 6 matching bases. Trimming cost V 1 base and J 8 bases, with 14 bases left between them. The CDR3 runs 15 residues. Germline V gene data show CDR1 as SGHTA and CDR2 as FQGNSA. The CDR3 bases are TGTGCCAGCAGCTTAGTAGGCGGGGGCACGGAAAAACTGTTTTTT. Amino acids: CASSLVGGGTEKLFF.

This chain connects TRBV6-6 to TRBJ1-1; D unclear. The CDR3 has 14 amino acids. Germline V gene data show CDR1 as MNHNY and CDR2 as SVGAGI (reference sequence). V lost 5 bases and J 4 bases, leaving 14 bases between the germline ends. CDR3 protein: CASSTPPELTEAFF. CDR3 in DNA: TGTGCCAGCAGTACCCCTCCGGAGCTCACTGAAGCTTTCTTT.

The genes are TRBV2 and TRBJ2-5; a possible D gene is TRBD1 (5 bases). The last part of the DNA fits TRBJ2-7 better; the J call may be wrong. The CDR3 extends over 12 amino acids. In germline, CDR1 is SNHLY, CDR2 FYNNEI. Written as DNA, the CDR3 is TGTGCCAGCAGTGACCAGGGCTACGAGCAGTACTTC. Its protein product is CASSDQGYEQYF.

The V and J genes are TRBV6-5 and TRBJ1-5; D unclear. Trimming removed 6 bases from V and 3 bases from J, with 6 bases in between. This CDR3 is built from 12 residues. Germline assignment: CDR1 MNHEY and CDR2 SVGAGI. CDR3 amino acids: CASRGVNQPQHF. DNA of the CDR3: TGTGCCAGCAGGGGAGTCAATCAGCCCCAGCATTTT.

The chain carries TRBV12-5 and TRBJ2-5, with 8 nucleotides matching TRBD2. The CDR3 has 16 residues. Germline V CDR1 and CDR2: LGHNT, FRNRAP. V was clipped by 1 base and J by 0 bases; unmatched bases: 4. CDR3 DNA sequence: TGTGCTAGTGGTTTGGGGGTAGCGGGGTACCAAGAGACCCAGTACTTC. It translates to CASGLGVAGYQETQYF.

The V call is TRBV5-1, the J call TRBJ2-5, with 12 positions matching TRBD2. The CDR3 is made up of 16 amino acids. With V trimmed by 2 bases and J by 4 bases, 6 bases remained unmatched. The V gene's germline CDR1 is SGHRS and CDR2 YFSETQ. The chain's CDR3 is CASSFTSLAGGETQYF. The CDR3 nucleotides read TGCGCCAGCAGCTTTACTTCACTAGCGGGGGGAGAGACCCAGTACTTC.

The chain carries TRBV19 and TRBJ2-7; 9 bases match TRBD2. In germline, CDR1 is LNHDA, CDR2 SQIVND (reference sequence). Trimming took 6 bases from V and 5 from J; bases not matched to a gene: 11. CDR3 size: 15 residues. CDR3 in amino acids: CASSYGTSSLDEQYF. In DNA form, the CDR3 reads TGTGCCAGTAGCTACGGGACTAGCAGTCTCGACGAGCAGTACTTC.

V gene TRBV27 combines with J gene TRBJ1-6; maybe TRBD1 (5 bases). This CDR3 contains 13 residues. Trimming cost V 5 bases and J 6 bases, with 8 bases left between them. Germline V CDR1 and CDR2: MNHEY, SMNVEV (reference sequence). In DNA, the CDR3 is TGTGCCAGCAGTAGACAGATTAATTCACCCCTCCACTTT. Amino acid sequence: CASSRQINSPLHF.

This chain joins TRBV30 and TRBJ2-7; 10 positions match TRBD1. Germline lookup yields CDR1 GTSNPN and CDR2 SVGIG (reference sequence). J lost 0 bases, V lost 3 bases, and 5 bases had no gene match. The CDR3 consists of 15 residues. Written as DNA, the CDR3 is TGTGCCTGGAGGCGACAGGGGGCCCACTCCTACGAGCAGTACTTC. It specifies CAWRRQGAHSYEQYF. Looking up the rest from reference TRBV30 and TRBJ2-7 gives the full variable domain: SQTIHQWPATLVQPVGSPLSLECTVEGTSNPNLYWYRQAAGRGLQLLFYSVGIGQISSEVPQNLSASRPQDRQFILSSKKLLLSDSGFYLCAWRRQGAHSYEQYFGPGTRLTVT.

V gene TRBV7-2 combines with J gene TRBJ2-7; the match to TRBD2 covers 9 bases. V gave up 2 bases and J gave up 0 bases; unmatched junction bases: 5. Germline CDR1 is SGHTA and CDR2 is FQGNSA. The CDR3 has 16 amino acids. The CDR3: CASSLIAGELSYEQYF. CDR3 DNA sequence: TGTGCCAGCAGCTTAATAGCGGGAGAACTCTCCTACGAGCAGTACTTC.

This chain links TRBV28 with TRBJ2-4, with TRBD2 as a possible D gene (5 bases). V lost 4 bases and J 7 bases, leaving 11 bases between the germline ends. CDR3 size: 13 residues. Germline V gene lookup returns CDR1 MDHEN and CDR2 SYDVKM. The CDR3 nucleotides are TGTGCCAGCAGTTCCCGGGGTCTCAACATTCAGTACTTC. Its protein is CASSSRGLNIQYF.

The chain joins TRBV4-3 to TRBJ1-4; TRBD1 might be the D (5 bases). V was shortened by 0 bases and J by 4 bases, with 12 bases between the two germline ends. The CDR3 sequence is 16 residues long. Germline CDR1 LGHNA, CDR2 YSLEER. The chain's CDR3 is CASSQDRAGNNEKLFF. In nucleotides, the CDR3 is TGCGCCAGCAGCCAAGATAGGGCAGGGAATAATGAAAAACTGTTTTTT.

The chain joins TRBV5-1 to TRBJ2-1; D might be TRBD1 (6 bases). The CDR3 has 15 amino acids. Trimming took 4 bases from V and 4 from J, leaving 15 bases between them. Per germline, CDR1 SGHRS and CDR2 YFSETQ. The CDR3 DNA sequence: TGCGCCAGCAGCCTCAGGGGCGTCGGGTACAATGAGCAGTTCTTC. It yields the protein CASSLRGVGYNEQFF.

The V gene is TRBV28, the J gene TRBJ2-4; 7 bases line up with TRBD1. In germline, CDR1 is MDHEN, CDR2 SYDVKM. With V trimmed by 5 bases and J by 0 bases, 7 bases remained unmatched. The length of the CDR3 is 16 residues. CDR3 in amino acids: CASSTTGTVAKNIQYF. In DNA, the CDR3 is TGTGCCAGCAGTACCACCGGGACAGTAGCCAAAAACATTCAGTACTTC. The full variable domain, its missing parts supplied by reference TRBV28 and TRBJ2-4, is DVKVTQSSRYLVKRTGEKVFLECVQDMDHENMFWYRQDPGLGLRLIYFSYDVKMKEKGDIPEGYSVSREKKERFSLILESASTNQTSMYLCASSTTGTVAKNIQYFGAGTRLSVL.

The chain combines TRBV2 with TRBJ2-4, with a weak D call TRBD1 (5 bases). CDR3 length: 17 residues. Per germline, CDR1 SNHLY and CDR2 FYNNEI. Trimming pared 6 bases from V and 2 bases from J, leaving 20 bases between. The CDR3 here is CASRMTALPGSKNIQYF. The CDR3 coding sequence is TGTGCCAGCAGAATGACAGCTCTGCCCGGGTCCAAAAACATTCAGTACTTC.

The chain links TRBV19 to TRBJ2-7; 10 positions agree with TRBD1. J gave up 0 bases and V 5 bases, and 4 bases lay outside the gene matches. Germline loops: CDR1 LNHDA, CDR2 SQIVND (reference sequence). There are 15 residues in the CDR3. CDR3 sequence: CASSLRTGGSYEQYF. The CDR3 region has the DNA TGTGCCAGTAGTCTGCGGACAGGGGGCTCCTACGAGCAGTACTTC.

This clone is a singleton in its sample. The chain employs TRBV7-3 and TRBJ2-3; D ambiguous. The CDR3 extends over 13 amino acids. V was clipped by 3 bases and J by 0 bases, with 4 bases between them. From germline, CDR1 is SGHTA and CDR2 FQGTGA. In DNA, the CDR3 is TGTGCCAGCAGCTTTTCGAGCACAGATACGCAGTATTTT. It is translated as CASSFSSTDTQYF.